Each of the 24 T cell receptor beta chains below was sequenced from the same sample in a study of blood T cell repertoires in COVID-19. TCRdb's copy holds only in-frame clones and misses some; the assay was immunoSEQ multiplex PCR. This sample has 150,000 or so clones; over 75% occur once, and the top ten carry 2.5% to 3.5%. Sequencing input: PBMCs or T cells enriched from blood (not recorded which). The receptors shown here come from a woman in her 50s who had recovered from COVID-19.

V and J are TRBV7-9 and TRBJ2-1; D not certain. The CDR3 is 12 amino acids. Germline loops: CDR1 SEHNR, CDR2 FQNEAQ (reference sequence). Trimming shortened V by 5 bases and J by 6 bases, and 8 bases separated the two germline ends. CDR3 in DNA: TGTGCCAGCAGCGCCCGCGGCAATGAGCAGTTCTTC. Translating gives CASSARGNEQFF.

This clone appeared a few times. CDR3 sequence reads: CASSPGTGGASQPQHF. CDR3 nucleotide sequence: TGCGCCAGCAGCCCGGGGACAGGGGGCGCGTCTCAGCCCCAGCATTTT. The chain has TRBV5-1 and TRBJ1-5, with 12 bases lining up with TRBD1. Germline CDR1 is SGHRS and CDR2 is YFSETQ. This CDR3 is 16 amino acids long. Trimming removed 4 bases from V and 6 bases from J; junction bases left unmatched: 8.

This clone was observed once. This chain uses TRBV9 with TRBJ2-3, with D maybe TRBD1 (6 bases). The CDR3 extends over 15 amino acids. V shed 1 base and J shed 2 bases, with 11 bases lying between them. The germline CDR1 and CDR2 sequences are SGDLS and YYNGEE. This chain's CDR3 is CASSVQGRNTDTQYF. In DNA form, the CDR3 reads TGTGCCAGCAGCGTACAGGGGAGAAACACAGATACGCAGTATTTT.

This chain uses TRBV11-2 with TRBJ2-7; no firm D call. The CDR3 has 11 amino acids. V was shortened by 4 bases and J by 4 bases, with 5 bases between the two germline ends. CDR1 is SGHAT, CDR2 FQNNGV, per germline. CDR3 nucleotide sequence: TGTGCCAGCAGCTCCTATTACGAGCAGTACTTC. It yields the protein CASSSYYEQYF.

The chain has TRBV19 and TRBJ2-5; TRBD2 matches at 8 bases. In germline, CDR1 is LNHDA, CDR2 SQIVND (reference sequence). The CDR3 is made up of 16 amino acids. Unmatched junction bases numbered 13, after V lost 5 bases and J lost 5 bases. CDR3 nucleotide sequence: TGTGCCAGTAGTCACCCTTATTCGGCGGGGGGCGAGACCCAGTACTTC. It specifies CASSHPYSAGGETQYF. Full variable domain (rest looked up from reference TRBV19 and TRBJ2-5): DGGITQSPKYLFRKEGQNVTLSCEQNLNHDAMYWYRQDPGQGLRLIYYSQIVNDFQKGDIAEGYSVSREKKESFPLTVTSAQKNPTAFYLCASSHPYSAGGETQYFGPGTRLLVL.

There are a few counts of this clone. This chain links TRBV28 with TRBJ1-5, with D possibly matching TRBD1 (5 bases). V lost 3 bases and J lost 4, with 16 bases in between. The CDR3 is 16 amino acids. CDR1 and CDR2 from the germline V gene are MDHEN and SYDVKM. The CDR3 spells CASSFPWQGGNQPQHF. The CDR3 coding sequence is TGTGCCAGCAGTTTCCCCTGGCAGGGAGGGAATCAGCCCCAGCATTTT.

In the case of this clone: One junction end disagrees with the germline gene, perhaps due to a read error. CDR3 nucleotides: TGTGCCAGCAGCCTAACTAACCAGGGGGGTCCCCTCCACTTT. It specifies CASSLTNQGGPLHF. V usage is TRBV7-3 and J usage is TRBJ1-6, with 7 bases that match TRBD1. The CDR3 is 14 amino acids. CDR1 SGHTA and CDR2 FQGTGA come from the germline V gene.

This sequence joins TRBV5-1 and TRBJ2-1; possibly TRBD2 for D (7 bases). Germline loops: CDR1 SGHRS, CDR2 YFSETQ. This CDR3 spans 20 amino acids. V lost 4 bases, J lost 4 bases, and 30 bases lay in between. CDR3 in amino acids: CASSGRQVRGGPRAYNEQFF. Written as DNA, the CDR3 is TGCGCCAGCAGCGGACGGCAAGTGAGGGGGGGCCCCCGAGCGTACAATGAGCAGTTCTTC.

CDR3 DNA sequence: TGTGCCAGCAGAGAAATCAGGGGGATGGACACTGAAGCTTTCTTT. It specifies CASREIRGMDTEAFF. The chain carries TRBV2 and TRBJ1-1; 7 nucleotides agree with TRBD1. The CDR3 loop spans 15 amino acids. Germline trimming cut 6 bases from V and 3 bases from J; bases unmatched to any gene: 10. Per the germline V gene, CDR1 is SNHLY and CDR2 is FYNNEI.

The CDR3 loop reads CASSVVENSPLHF. CDR3 coding DNA: TGTGCCAGCAGTGTGGTGGAGAATTCACCCCTCCACTTT. The chain links TRBV25-1 to TRBJ1-6; D gene ambiguous. Germline V lookup: CDR1 MGHDK, CDR2 SYGVNS. Trimming took off 4 bases at V and 7 bases at J, with 8 bases between the two ends. The CDR3 is made up of 13 amino acids.

The CDR3 loop is CAISSQGGNTIYF. For the CDR3, the DNA is TGTGCCATCAGTTCACAGGGGGGAAACACCATATATTTT. The gene calls are TRBV10-3 and TRBJ1-3, with TRBD1 matching over 7 bases. Germline lookup yields CDR1 ENHRY and CDR2 SYGVKD. Trimming at V came to 5 bases and at J to 4 bases, leaving 2 bases not matched to a gene. The CDR3 runs 13 residues.

V and J are TRBV5-5 and TRBJ1-5, with a possible D match to TRBD1 (5 bases). Trimming removed 4 bases at V and 5 bases at J, with 16 bases between. Germline CDR1 reads SGHKS; CDR2 reads YYEKEE (reference sequence). The CDR3 covers 15 residues. Here the CDR3 reads CASSRRLTGDQPQHF. CDR3 coding DNA: TGTGCCAGCAGCCGGCGGTTGACGGGGGATCAGCCCCAGCATTTT.

This chain uses TRBV19 with TRBJ2-1, with 11 bases lining up with TRBD2. J gave up 8 bases and V 8 bases, and 8 bases lay outside the gene matches. The CDR3 is 14 amino acids. From germline, CDR1 is LNHDA and CDR2 SQIVND (reference sequence). CDR3 in amino acids: CASRSGRGLDEQFF. In DNA, the CDR3 is TGTGCCAGTCGTAGCGGGAGGGGCTTGGATGAGCAGTTCTTC. The full variable domain, completed using reference TRBV19 and TRBJ2-1, is DGGITQSPKYLFRKEGQNVTLSCEQNLNHDAMYWYRQDPGQGLRLIYYSQIVNDFQKGDIAEGYSVSREKKESFPLTVTSAQKNPTAFYLCASRSGRGLDEQFFGPGTRLTVL.

V and J are TRBV19 and TRBJ2-2; TRBD1 matches 8 bases. CDR1 and CDR2 from the germline V gene are LNHDA and SQIVND (reference sequence). V gave up 5 bases and J gave up 2 bases; unmatched junction bases: 1. The CDR3 has 14 residues. CDR3 DNA sequence: TGTGCCAGTAGTCAGGGGGCTAACACCGGGGAGCTGTTTTTT. This gives the protein CASSQGANTGELFF.

This chain uses TRBV5-1 with TRBJ2-1; 12 nucleotides match TRBD2. The CDR3 sequence is 16 residues long. The germline gives CDR1 SGHRS, CDR2 YFSETQ. V lost 6 bases and J lost 5; bases outside the gene matches: 9. CDR3 coding DNA: TGCGCCAGCACCTACGACGGACTAGCGGGGAACAATGAGCAGTTCTTC. Amino acid sequence: CASTYDGLAGNNEQFF.

In its sample, this clone was seen once. The gene calls are TRBV6-5 and TRBJ1-1, with D uncertain. Trimming stripped 5 bases from V and 1 base from J, with 2 bases between. The CDR3 contains 11 residues. CDR1 MNHEY and CDR2 SVGAGI come from the germline V gene. The CDR3 loop is CASSRNTEAFF. In nucleotides, the CDR3 is TGTGCCAGCAGTCGGAACACTGAAGCTTTCTTT.

The V call is TRBV5-1, the J call TRBJ2-1; TRBD2 matches at 8 bases. Germline assignment: CDR1 SGHRS and CDR2 YFSETQ. The junction had 8 bases not matched to a gene; V was cut back by 5 bases and J by 4 bases. The CDR3 loop spans 15 amino acids. CDR3 DNA: TGCGCCAGCAGGGGTACTAGCGGTAATTACAATGAGCAGTTCTTC. Its translation: CASRGTSGNYNEQFF. The whole variable domain, filled in from reference TRBV5-1 and TRBJ2-1, reads KAGVTQTPRYLIKTRGQQVTLSCSPISGHRSVSWYQQTPGQGLQFLFEYFSETQRNKGNFPGRFSGRQFSNSRSEMNVSTLELGDSALYLCASRGTSGNYNEQFFGPGTRLTVL.

The chain is built from TRBV12-3 or TRBV12-4 and TRBJ2-5, with a tentative D call TRBD1 (5 bases). Trimming removed 4 bases at V and 7 bases at J, with 10 bases between. The length of the CDR3 is 12 residues. The CDR3 protein is CASSSGLGTQYF. CDR3 nucleotides: TGTGCCAGCAGTTCAGGGTTGGGGACCCAGTACTTC.

V usage is TRBV23-1 and J usage is TRBJ1-4; TRBD1 aligns across 7 bases. TRBV23-1 is filed as an ORF, its function uncertain. The CDR3 runs 15 residues. V gave up 6 bases and J gave up 8 bases; unmatched junction bases: 12. CDR3: CASSGTDIQKEKLFF. CDR3 DNA: TGCGCCAGCAGCGGGACAGACATACAGAAGGAAAAACTGTTTTTT.

The J gene is TRBJ2-7, the V gene TRBV11-3, with D maybe TRBD2 (5 bases). The V end lost 0 bases, the J end lost 3 bases, and 6 bases lay between the germline ends. The CDR3 has 13 amino acids. Germline V gene sequence: CDR1 SGHNT, CDR2 YENEEA. The CDR3 DNA sequence: TGTGCCAGCAGCTTAGAACTAGACTACGAGCAGTACTTC. This sequence encodes CASSLELDYEQYF.

The chain's CDR3 is CASSPIYQGDLYYYGYTF. The CDR3 nucleotides are TGTGCCAGCAGCCCGATATACCAGGGGGACCTATACTACTATGGCTACACCTTC. The chain carries TRBV3-1 (or the pseudogene TRBV3-2) and TRBJ1-2, with 7 bases lining up with TRBD1. The germline gives CDR1 LGHDT, CDR2 YNNKEL (reference sequence). The CDR3 consists of 18 residues. V was clipped by 4 bases and J by 3 bases; unmatched bases: 17.

This clone was seen many times. The rearrangement links TRBV7-9 to TRBJ1-2, with 9 bases matching TRBD1. Germline V gene sequence: CDR1 SEHNR, CDR2 FQNEAQ (reference sequence). V shed 6 bases, J shed 1 base, and the junction held 12 bases outside the gene matches. The CDR3 runs 17 residues. This CDR3 reads CASSYLPGQGNNYGYTF. The CDR3 nucleotides are TGTGCCAGCAGTTACCTCCCGGGACAGGGAAATAACTATGGCTACACCTTC.

V and J are TRBV5-1 and TRBJ2-1; 9 bases are a match to TRBD1. J lost 4 bases, V lost 7 bases, and 9 bases had no gene match. CDR3 size: 15 residues. Per germline, CDR1 SGHRS and CDR2 YFSETQ. The DNA of the CDR3 is TGCGCCAGCCGTTTACAGGGGGCGCAGTACAATGAGCAGTTCTTC. This sequence encodes CASRLQGAQYNEQFF.

J is TRBJ2-2 and V is TRBV7-3; TRBD2 is a possible D gene (6 bases). CDR3 size: 14 residues. The V gene lost 3 bases and the J gene lost 1 base, with 6 bases spanning the gap. Germline CDR1 SGHTA, CDR2 FQGTGA. CDR3 in amino acids: CASSLGLNTGELFF. CDR3 nucleotide sequence: TGTGCCAGCAGCTTGGGACTGAACACCGGGGAGCTGTTTTTT.